This TCR beta chain was captured by sequencing in a study of shared clonotypes between healthy human individuals. Regarding the study as a whole: It was the few donors that limited the genetic and exposure-history diversity represented. For naive CD4 cells, roughly 4.8% of clonotypes were shared across a handful of donors.

CDR3 length equals 13 residues. V lost 4 bases, J lost 3 bases, and 10 bases lay in between. Per germline, CDR1 SGHVS and CDR2 FQNEAQ. The method was immunoSEQ multiplex PCR; TCRdb's version includes in-frame clones alone and lacks a portion of them. Altogether roughly 300,000 clones are present, over 75% being singletons, with the ten largest covering about 16%. Every donor, a Caucasian adult, lived in Nashville, Tennessee. Both CD45RO+ cells and CCR7-negative CD45RA+ TemRA cells were combined to make up CD8 memory. Remarks on this clone: Its cognate antigen is unknown.

This receptor was taken from a man younger than 35 in good health. The V call is TRBV7-8, the J call TRBJ2-7; D unclear. The sample taken for sequencing was memory CD8+ T cells sorted from blood. This sample's subset: CD45RO+ cells pooled with CCR7-negative TemRA cells. This CDR3 is CASSYGLGYEQYF. CDR3 sequence (DNA): TGTGCCAGCAGCTACGGCCTAGGCTACGAGCAGTACTTC.